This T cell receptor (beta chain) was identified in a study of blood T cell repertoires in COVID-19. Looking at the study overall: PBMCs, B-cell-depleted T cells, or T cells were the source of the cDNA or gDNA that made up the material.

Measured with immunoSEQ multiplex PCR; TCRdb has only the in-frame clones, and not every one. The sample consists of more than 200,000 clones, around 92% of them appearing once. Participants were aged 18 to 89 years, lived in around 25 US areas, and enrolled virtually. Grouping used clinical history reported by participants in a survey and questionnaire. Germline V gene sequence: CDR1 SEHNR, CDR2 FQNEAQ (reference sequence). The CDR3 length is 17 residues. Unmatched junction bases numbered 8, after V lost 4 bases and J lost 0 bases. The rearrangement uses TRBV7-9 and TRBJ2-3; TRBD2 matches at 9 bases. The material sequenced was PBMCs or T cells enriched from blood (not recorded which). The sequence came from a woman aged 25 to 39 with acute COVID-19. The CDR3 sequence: CASSSWASGDSTDTQYF. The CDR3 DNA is TGTGCCAGCAGCTCATGGGCTAGCGGGGACAGCACAGATACGCAGTATTTT.